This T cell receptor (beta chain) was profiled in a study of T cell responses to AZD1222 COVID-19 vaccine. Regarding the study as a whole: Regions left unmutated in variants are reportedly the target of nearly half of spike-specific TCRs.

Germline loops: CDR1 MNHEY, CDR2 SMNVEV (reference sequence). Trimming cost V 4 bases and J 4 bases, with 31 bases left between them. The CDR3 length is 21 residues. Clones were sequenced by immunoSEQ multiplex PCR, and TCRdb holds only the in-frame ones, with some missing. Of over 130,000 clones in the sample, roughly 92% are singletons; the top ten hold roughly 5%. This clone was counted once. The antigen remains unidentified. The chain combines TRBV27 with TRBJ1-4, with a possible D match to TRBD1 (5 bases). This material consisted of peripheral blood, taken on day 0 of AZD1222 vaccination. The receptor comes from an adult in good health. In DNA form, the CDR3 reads TGTGCCAGCAGTTCCAGGGCTAGTAAATTATGGCAGGAAGTTGTTAATGAAAAACTGTTTTTT. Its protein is CASSSRASKLWQEVVNEKLFF.